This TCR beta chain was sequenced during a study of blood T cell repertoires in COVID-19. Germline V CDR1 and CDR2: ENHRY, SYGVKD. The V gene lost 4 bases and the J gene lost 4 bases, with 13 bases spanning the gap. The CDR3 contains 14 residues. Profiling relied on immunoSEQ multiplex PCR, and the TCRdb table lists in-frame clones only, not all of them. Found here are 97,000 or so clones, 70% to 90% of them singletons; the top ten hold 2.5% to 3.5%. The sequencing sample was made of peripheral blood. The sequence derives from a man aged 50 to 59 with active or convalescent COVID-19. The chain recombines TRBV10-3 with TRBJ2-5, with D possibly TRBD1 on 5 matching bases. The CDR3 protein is CAISGLQGPETQYF. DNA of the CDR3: TGTGCCATCAGTGGTCTCCAGGGCCCAGAGACCCAGTACTTC.